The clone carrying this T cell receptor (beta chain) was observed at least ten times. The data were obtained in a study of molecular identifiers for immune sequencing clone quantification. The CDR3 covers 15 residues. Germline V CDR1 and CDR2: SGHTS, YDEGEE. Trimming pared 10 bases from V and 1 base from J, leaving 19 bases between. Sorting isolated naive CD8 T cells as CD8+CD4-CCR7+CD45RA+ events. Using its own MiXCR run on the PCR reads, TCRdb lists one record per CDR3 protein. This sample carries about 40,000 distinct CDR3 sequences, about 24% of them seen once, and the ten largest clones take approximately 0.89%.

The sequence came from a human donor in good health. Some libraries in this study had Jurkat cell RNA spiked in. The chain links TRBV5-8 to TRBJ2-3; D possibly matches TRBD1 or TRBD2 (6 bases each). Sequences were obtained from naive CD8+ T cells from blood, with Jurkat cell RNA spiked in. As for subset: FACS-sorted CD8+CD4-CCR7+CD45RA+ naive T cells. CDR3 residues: CAGIIRGARTDTQYF. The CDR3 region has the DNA TGTGCCGGCATTATTAGGGGGGCTCGCACAGATACGCAGTATTTT.